The 7 T cell receptor beta chains reported below all come from one sample, sequenced in a study of blood T cell repertoires in COVID-19 (dated by TCRdb to 2018 to 2020). Library preparation used the immunoSEQ multiplex PCR assay. This immuneACCESS table, as held by TCRdb, lists in-frame sequences with V and J called but not all clones. Of the missing ones, under half trace to an unresolved V gene in checked studies; the others have no known cause. The sample records some 61,000 clones, approximately 90% of which are singletons. The leading ten clones occupy 1.6% of the sample. The source material was peripheral blood. These receptors were collected from a man aged 55 to 70 with acute or convalescent COVID-19.

The V gene is TRBV24-1, the J gene TRBJ1-2; 9 bases fit TRBD1. The CDR3 extends over 14 amino acids. Germline V CDR1 and CDR2: KGHDR, SFDVKD. Trimming took 9 bases from V and 5 from J; bases not matched to a gene: 9. CDR3 DNA sequence: TGTGCCACCGCTCCGGGACAGGGACCTTATGGCTACACCTTC. It yields the protein CATAPGQGPYGYTF.

V and J are TRBV11-2 and TRBJ1-3, with a possible D match to TRBD1 (6 bases). The V end was cut by 7 bases, the J end by 4 bases, with 17 bases between. Germline lookup yields CDR1 SGHAT and CDR2 FQNNGV. CDR3 length: 15 amino acids. CDR3 bases: TGTGCCAGCACCCAGGTGGGGGCGCGGGGAAACACCATATATTTT. Translation: CASTQVGARGNTIYF.

The chain recombines TRBV7-9 with TRBJ1-2; TRBD1 aligns across 7 bases. Germline V lookup: CDR1 SEHNR, CDR2 FQNEAQ (reference sequence). V shed 5 bases, J shed 8 bases, and the junction held 14 bases outside the gene matches. The CDR3 runs to 15 residues. The CDR3 DNA sequence: TGTGCCAGCAGCGATCGAAGACAGGGAAGTGGCGGCTACACCTTC. The encoded protein is CASSDRRQGSGGYTF.

This clone was detected only once. The gene calls are TRBV7-6 and TRBJ2-7, with a possible D match to TRBD1 (5 bases). The germline CDR1 and CDR2 sequences are SGHVS and FNYEAQ. CDR3 length: 13 amino acids. The ends were cut back, 5 bases at V and 6 bases at J, with 14 bases in the middle. The CDR3 sequence is CASSQGVGFEQYF. For the CDR3, the DNA is TGTGCCAGCAGCCAAGGGGTCGGATTCGAGCAGTACTTC.

The V and J genes are TRBV27 and TRBJ2-4, with TRBD1 matching over 7 bases. CDR3 length equals 20 residues. With V trimmed by 6 bases and J by 2 bases, 22 bases remained unmatched. Germline CDR1 is MNHEY and CDR2 is SMNVEV (reference sequence). The CDR3 protein is CASSLGPGQTSLLTKNIQYF. The CDR3 coding sequence is TGTGCCAGCAGCCTAGGGCCGGGACAGACGAGTTTATTGACCAAAAACATTCAGTACTTC.

V usage is TRBV7-8 and J usage is TRBJ2-6; D remains unclear. Trimming pared 7 bases from V and 0 bases from J, leaving 10 bases between. The CDR3 is made up of 15 amino acids. Germline values: CDR1 SGHVS, CDR2 FQNEAQ. CDR3 sequence reads: CASTAAVSGANVLTF. The CDR3, as DNA: TGTGCCAGCACGGCGGCGGTCTCTGGGGCCAACGTCCTGACTTTC.

The V gene is TRBV2, the J gene TRBJ1-2; D is possibly TRBD1 (6 bases). V lost 2 bases and J lost 3, with 7 bases in between. CDR1 and CDR2 (germline): SNHLY, FYNNEI. The CDR3 runs to 13 residues. The CDR3 protein is CASSEQGYYGYTF. Written as DNA, the CDR3 is TGTGCCAGCAGTGAACAGGGGTACTATGGCTACACCTTC.